This entry lists 16 T cell receptor beta chains sequenced from one sample in a study of cytomegalovirus exposure and HLA in healthy donors. Primers included in the PCR were 60 Vbeta and 13 Jbeta primers. TCRdb keeps only in-frame clones here, not all; method: immunoSEQ multiplex PCR. This sample's table has about 140,000 clones. The sample consisted of PBMCs. The receptors come from a woman aged 18-29 years in good health and CMV-seronegative.

The chain uses TRBV6-1 and TRBJ1-1; 9 bases fit TRBD1. Germline values: CDR1 MNHNS, CDR2 SASEGT. J lost 5 bases, V lost 1 base, and 11 bases had no gene match. This CDR3 has 17 residues. The CDR3 nucleotides are TGTGCCAGCAGTGAAGGCCCATCTGGGACAGGGAGGACTGAAGCTTTCTTT. Encoded protein: CASSEGPSGTGRTEAFF.

This chain joins TRBV7-9 and TRBJ1-1, with TRBD1 matching over 7 bases. The CDR3 sequence is 14 residues long. With 2 bases clipped from V and 5 bases from J, the junction kept 5 bases outside the gene matches. Germline loops: CDR1 SEHNR, CDR2 FQNEAQ (reference sequence). CDR3 coding DNA: TGTGCCAGCAGCTTATCGCAGGGGGTTACTGAAGCTTTCTTT. This gives the protein CASSLSQGVTEAFF.

This chain joins TRBV4-1 and TRBJ2-7; 11 bases are shared with TRBD2. J lost 4 bases, V lost 0 bases, and 17 bases had no gene match. CDR1 and CDR2 from the germline V gene are MGHRA and YSYEKL. This CDR3 is 20 amino acids long. CDR3 in amino acids: CASSQDVRPWTSGHHYEQYF. DNA of the CDR3: TGCGCCAGCAGCCAAGACGTAAGGCCCTGGACTAGCGGGCATCATTACGAGCAGTACTTC.

This sequence joins TRBV7-2 and TRBJ2-5; TRBD2 matches 8 bases. Germline-derived CDR1 and CDR2 are SGHTA and FQGNSA. V shed 5 bases, J shed 5 bases, and the junction held 16 bases outside the gene matches. This CDR3 has 17 amino acids. CDR3 coding DNA: TGTGCCAGCAGCGCCCTAGGACTAGCCGGGACGGGGGAGACCCAGTACTTC. Its translation is CASSALGLAGTGETQYF. The whole variable domain, remainder taken from reference TRBV7-2 and TRBJ2-5, is GAGVSQSPSNKVTEKGKDVELRCDPISGHTALYWYRQSLGQGLEFLIYFQGNSAPDKSGLPSDRFSAERTGGSVSTLTIQRTQQEDSAVYLCASSALGLAGTGETQYFGPGTRLLVL.

This rearrangement joins TRBV25-1 to TRBJ2-5; 7 bases line up with TRBD1. The trim removed 3 bases at V and 5 bases at J, leaving 18 bases unmatched. The CDR3 has 18 amino acids. Germline V lookup: CDR1 MGHDK, CDR2 SYGVNS. CDR3 sequence: CASSETHRSGTVVETQYF. The CDR3 DNA sequence: TGTGCCAGCAGTGAGACGCACCGCTCCGGGACAGTGGTCGAGACCCAGTACTTC.

The chain joins TRBV4-1 to TRBJ2-3; maybe TRBD1 (5 bases). The CDR3 has 15 amino acids. Per the germline V gene, CDR1 is MGHRA and CDR2 is YSYEKL. The V end lost 0 bases, the J end lost 7 bases, and 14 bases lay between the germline ends. The CDR3 spells CASSQDAGRTNTQYF. CDR3 in DNA: TGCGCCAGCAGCCAAGATGCCGGTCGGACAAATACGCAGTATTTT.

The gene calls are TRBV27 and TRBJ2-7; tentatively, D is TRBD2 (5 bases). This CDR3 is 15 amino acids long. Trimming took off 4 bases at V and 2 bases at J, with 15 bases between the two ends. CDR1 and CDR2 (germline): MNHEY, SMNVEV (reference sequence). The CDR3 DNA follows: TGTGCCAGCAGTTCCCGGCCAGGAGGCACCTACGAGCAGTACGTC. Protein: CASSSRPGGTYEQYV.

The chain links TRBV6-5 to TRBJ2-3; TRBD1 matches at 8 bases. After removal of 6 bases from V and 6 bases from J, the junction contained 5 bases not matched to a gene. The CDR3 loop spans 13 amino acids. From germline, CDR1 is MNHEY and CDR2 SVGAGI. Here the CDR3 DNA reads TGTGCCAGCAGCCTCACAGGGGGGGATACGCAGTATTTT. This translates into CASSLTGGDTQYF.

V and J are TRBV5-1 and TRBJ2-5; 11 nucleotides line up with TRBD2. With the DNA end fitting TRBJ2-7 better, the J assignment may be wrong. The CDR3 loop spans 15 amino acids. Germline CDR1 SGHRS, CDR2 YFSETQ. DNA for the CDR3: TGCGCCAGCAGCTTGGAGGTAGCGGGAGGGAACGAGCAGTACTTC. It encodes CASSLEVAGGNEQYF.

The CDR3 bases are TGCGCCAGCAGCTTGGGAGGACAGCCTCGTCGGGATGGCTACACCTTC. It codes for CASSLGGQPRRDGYTF. The J gene is TRBJ1-2, the V gene TRBV5-1; D possibly corresponds to TRBD1 (6 bases). Germline CDR1 is SGHRS and CDR2 is YFSETQ. V lost 0 bases and J lost 6, with 18 bases in between. The CDR3 has 16 residues.

The V call is TRBV7-3, the J call TRBJ2-3; 9 nucleotides line up with TRBD2. Trimming at V came to 0 bases and at J to 4 bases, leaving 8 bases not matched to a gene. CDR3 length: 17 amino acids. CDR1 and CDR2 from the germline V gene are SGHTA and FQGTGA. The CDR3 DNA follows: TGTGCCAGCAGCTTAACGTCTAGCGGGACGGGTGCAGATACGCAGTATTTT. Amino acid sequence: CASSLTSSGTGADTQYF.

V is TRBV7-9 and J is TRBJ1-1; D ambiguous. The V end was cut by 4 bases, the J end by 4 bases, with 7 bases between. This CDR3 spans 12 amino acids. Germline V CDR1 and CDR2: SEHNR, FQNEAQ (reference sequence). CDR3 DNA sequence: TGTGCCAGCAGCTACGGGGTCACTGAAGCTTTCTTT. This gives the protein CASSYGVTEAFF.

V usage is TRBV11-2 and J usage is TRBJ2-3; D gene ambiguous. The V gene's germline CDR1 is SGHAT and CDR2 FQNNGV. V dropped 0 bases and J dropped 6 bases, with 16 bases sitting between them. The CDR3 is 16 amino acids. The CDR3 DNA sequence: TGTGCCAGCAGCTTAGAATACCCCGGAGTTGCGGATACGCAGTATTTT. Translation gives CASSLEYPGVADTQYF.

The V and J genes are TRBV30 and TRBJ1-1; possible D gene TRBD1, 5 bases. The V end lost 4 bases, the J end lost 4 bases, and 28 bases lay between the germline ends. Germline V gene sequence: CDR1 GTSNPN, CDR2 SVGIG (reference sequence). The CDR3 runs 18 residues. The CDR3 sequence is CAWISWRVGRRRGTEAFF. CDR3 sequence (DNA): TGTGCCTGGATAAGTTGGAGGGTAGGACGACGGAGGGGCACTGAAGCTTTCTTT.

The chain links TRBV25-1 to TRBJ1-5; possibly TRBD1 for D (5 bases). This CDR3 region has 13 residues. Germline V gene lookup returns CDR1 MGHDK and CDR2 SYGVNS. V lost 3 bases to trimming and J lost 6 bases, with 9 bases between them. CDR3 sequence reads: CASSDRVGQPQHF. The CDR3 DNA is TGTGCCAGCAGTGACAGGGTTGGTCAGCCCCAGCATTTT. The full variable domain, with the rest looked up from reference TRBV25-1 and TRBJ1-5, is EADIYQTPRYLVIGTGKKITLECSQTMGHDKMYWYQQDPGMELHLIHYSYGVNSTEKGDLSSESTVSRIRTEHFPLTLESARPSHTSQYLCASSDRVGQPQHFGDGTRLSIL.

This chain connects TRBV4-1 to TRBJ2-2, with TRBD1 identical over 10 bases. The CDR3 is 17 residues long. After removal of 3 bases from V and 4 bases from J, the junction contained 8 bases not matched to a gene. From germline, CDR1 is MGHRA and CDR2 YSYEKL. For the CDR3, the DNA is TGCGCCAGCAGCCAGACTTGGGACAGGGGACGCACCGGGGAGCTGTTTTTT. Its protein is CASSQTWDRGRTGELFF.